This is a list of T cell receptor beta chains from one sample in a study of control samples from healthy donors and cancer patients. Data came from immunoSEQ multiplex PCR; TCRdb stores just in-frame clones and leaves some out. The profile shows 70,000 or so clones, approximately 84% of them singletons. Specimen: blood. These receptors were collected from a middle-aged man in good health. Each CDR3 is given with its conserved first and last residue. The D gene is left open where the match is weak. Clone size is shown for a subset of rows, as once, few, many or a class of expanded clone.

abundance: .; v_gene: TRBV23-1; j_gene: TRBJ1-2; d_gene: TRBD1; CDR3aa: CASSPRQGLGGYTF; CDR3nt: TGCGCCAGCAGTCCCAGACAGGGATTGGGGGGCTACACCTTC
abundance: .; v_gene: TRBV7-2; j_gene: TRBJ2-2; d_gene: TRBD1; CDR3aa: CASSLRTGGTGELFF; CDR3nt: TGTGCCAGCAGCCTCAGGACAGGCGGAACCGGGGAGCTGTTTTTT
abundance: .; v_gene: TRBV19; j_gene: TRBJ1-4; d_gene: TRBD1; CDR3aa: CASRYRRTGHEKLFF; CDR3nt: TGTGCCAGTAGATATCGAAGGACAGGGCATGAAAAACTGTTTTTT
abundance: few; v_gene: TRBV6-2/TRBV6-3; j_gene: TRBJ1-4; d_gene: TRBD1; CDR3aa: CASSYSNPGQGFPNEKLFF; CDR3nt: TGTGCCAGCAGTTACTCCAATCCGGGACAGGGATTTCCTAATGAAAAACTGTTTTTT
abundance: .; v_gene: TRBV7-9; j_gene: TRBJ2-1; d_gene: .; CDR3aa: CASSLGHNEQFF; CDR3nt: TGTGCCAGCAGCTTAGGCCACAATGAGCAGTTCTTC
abundance: .; v_gene: TRBV11-2; j_gene: TRBJ1-1; d_gene: .; CDR3aa: CASSFGREPRTEAFF; CDR3nt: TGTGCCAGCAGCTTCGGAAGAGAACCGAGGACTGAAGCTTTCTTT
abundance: .; v_gene: TRBV29-1; j_gene: TRBJ1-2; d_gene: TRBD1; CDR3aa: CSVEEAQGAGYGYTF; CDR3nt: TGCAGCGTTGAAGAGGCACAGGGGGCGGGCTATGGCTACACCTTC
abundance: few; v_gene: TRBV24-1; j_gene: TRBJ1-5; d_gene: .; CDR3aa: CATSEVGNQPQHF; CDR3nt: TGTGCCACCAGTGAGGTCGGCAATCAGCCCCAGCATTTT
abundance: few; v_gene: TRBV3-1/TRBV3-2; j_gene: TRBJ1-1; d_gene: TRBD1; CDR3aa: CASSQDRVGAFF; CDR3nt: TGTGCCAGCAGCCAGGACAGGGTGGGAGCTTTCTTT
abundance: .; v_gene: TRBV18; j_gene: TRBJ2-7; d_gene: TRBD2; CDR3aa: CASSSSSGSPYEQYF; CDR3nt: TGTGCCAGCTCATCCAGTAGCGGGAGCCCCTACGAGCAGTACTTC
abundance: .; v_gene: TRBV11-3; j_gene: TRBJ2-1; d_gene: TRBD2; CDR3aa: CASSPGLSGPYNEQFF; CDR3nt: TGTGCCAGCAGCCCGGGCCTTAGCGGGCCCTACAATGAGCAGTTCTTC
abundance: .; v_gene: TRBV7-9; j_gene: TRBJ1-1; d_gene: TRBD1; CDR3aa: CASSLGTGDLEAFF; CDR3nt: TGTGCCAGCAGTCTAGGGACAGGGGATTTGGAAGCTTTCTTT
abundance: once; v_gene: TRBV6-6; j_gene: TRBJ1-3; d_gene: .; CDR3aa: CASSYSAGSSGNTIYF; CDR3nt: TGTGCCAGCAGTTACTCGGCAGGGAGCTCTGGAAACACCATATATTTT
abundance: .; v_gene: TRBV4-1; j_gene: TRBJ2-7; d_gene: .; CDR3aa: CASSQEGEEGWYEQYF; CDR3nt: TGCGCCAGCAGCCAAGAAGGGGAGGAGGGATGGTACGAGCAGTACTTC
abundance: .; v_gene: TRBV28; j_gene: TRBJ2-5; d_gene: .; CDR3aa: CASILGETQYF; CDR3nt: TGTGCCAGCATCCTAGGAGAGACCCAGTACTTC
abundance: .; v_gene: TRBV24-1; j_gene: TRBJ2-1; d_gene: .; CDR3aa: CATSDHLTGDYDNEQFF; CDR3nt: TGTGCCACCAGTGATCACCTGACAGGGGACTACGACAATGAGCAGTTCTTC
abundance: .; v_gene: TRBV6-5; j_gene: TRBJ2-7; d_gene: .; CDR3aa: CVSSNYPVGTEQYF; CDR3nt: TGTGTCAGCAGCAATTATCCCGTGGGTACCGAGCAGTACTTC
abundance: .; v_gene: TRBV3-1/TRBV3-2; j_gene: TRBJ2-1; d_gene: .; CDR3aa: CASSHSYLGDEQFF; CDR3nt: TGTGCCAGCAGCCATTCCTATCTGGGGGATGAGCAGTTCTTC
abundance: .; v_gene: TRBV7-3; j_gene: TRBJ2-2; d_gene: TRBD2; CDR3aa: CASSLTGTSNTGELFF; CDR3nt: TGTGCCAGCAGCTTAACAGGGACTAGCAACACCGGGGAGCTGTTTTTT
abundance: .; v_gene: TRBV7-2; j_gene: TRBJ2-1; d_gene: .; CDR3aa: CASSLVRRDLLF; CDR3nt: TGTGCCAGCAGCTTAGTTCGCAGGGACTTGCTCTTC
abundance: .; v_gene: TRBV5-1; j_gene: TRBJ2-3; d_gene: .; CDR3aa: CASSLYRRGDADTQYF; CDR3nt: TGCGCCAGCAGCCTCTACCGACGGGGAGATGCAGATACGCAGTATTTT
abundance: once; v_gene: TRBV4-1; j_gene: TRBJ2-7; d_gene: .; CDR3aa: CASSQDGEQYF; CDR3nt: TGCGCCAGCAGCCAAGATGGCGAGCAGTACTTC
abundance: .; v_gene: TRBV21-1; j_gene: TRBJ2-7; d_gene: .; CDR3aa: CASSGRRVGEGEQYF; CDR3nt: TGTGCCAGCAGCGGCCGGCGAGTGGGGGAGGGCGAGCAGTACTTC
abundance: .; v_gene: TRBV28; j_gene: TRBJ2-1; d_gene: .; CDR3aa: CASSLTGSSYNEQFF; CDR3nt: TGTGCCAGCAGTTTGACAGGTTCTTCCTACAATGAGCAGTTCTTC
abundance: .; v_gene: TRBV7-8; j_gene: TRBJ2-7; d_gene: .; CDR3aa: CASSSMGRGAYEQYF; CDR3nt: TGTGCCAGCAGCTCTATGGGCAGGGGTGCCTACGAGCAGTACTTC
abundance: .; v_gene: TRBV6-6; j_gene: TRBJ2-2; d_gene: .; CDR3aa: CASSYSGQNTGELFF; CDR3nt: TGTGCCAGCAGTTACTCGGGACAGAACACCGGGGAGCTGTTTTTT
abundance: few; v_gene: TRBV6-6; j_gene: TRBJ2-7; d_gene: .; CDR3aa: CASSYSNPGLSSEQYF; CDR3nt: TGTGCCAGCAGTTACTCGAACCCAGGATTGAGCTCCGAGCAGTACTTC
abundance: once; v_gene: TRBV27; j_gene: TRBJ2-4; d_gene: .; CDR3aa: CASSPTERAKSIQYF; CDR3nt: TGTGCCAGCAGCCCTACGGAGCGGGCCAAAAGCATTCAGTACTTC
abundance: few; v_gene: TRBV7-8; j_gene: TRBJ2-7; d_gene: TRBD2; CDR3aa: CASTPLAGPYEQYF; CDR3nt: TGTGCCAGCACCCCACTAGCGGGACCCTACGAGCAGTACTTC
abundance: .; v_gene: TRBV5-1; j_gene: TRBJ2-5; d_gene: TRBD2; CDR3aa: CASSHPGSGRFETQYF; CDR3nt: TGCGCCAGCAGCCACCCGGGTAGCGGGAGGTTCGAGACCCAGTACTTC